This T cell receptor beta chain was found in a study of cytomegalovirus exposure and HLA in healthy donors. The PCR had 60 Vbeta and 13 Jbeta primers. The protocol was immunoSEQ multiplex PCR, while the TCRdb copy is restricted to in-frame clones and leaves out a portion. Its listing shows about 55,000 clones. Germline loops: CDR1 MNHNS, CDR2 SASEGT. The CDR3 sequence is 15 residues long. This TCR was recovered from a man in his forties or fifties in good health and CMV-seropositive. The sequencing sample was made of PBMCs. This rearrangement joins TRBV6-1 to TRBJ2-5; D possibly corresponds to TRBD1 (6 bases). Near its end, the DNA agrees better with TRBJ2-7, so the J call may be wrong. The CDR3 sequence is CASSPRVGHRYEQYF. The CDR3 DNA follows: TGTGCCAGCAGTCCGAGGGTGGGACATCGCTACGAGCAGTACTTC.